Listed below are T cell receptor beta chains from one sample, sequenced in a study of human T cells and chemical hapten exposure. From the RACE reads, TCRdb called clonotypes with MiXCR, one entry per CDR3 protein. Here the sample spans about 42,000 distinct CDR3 sequences, roughly 12% being singletons. The source material was whole blood, sampled in connection with sensitization to the hapten diphenylcyclopropenone (DPC). The receptors stem from a woman in her twenties or thirties with alopecia areata. Some clones in this sample may be carry-over from other donors' samples. CDR3s include the opening cysteine and the closing phenylalanine or tryptophan. A D gene is named only where the DNA matches it firmly. Expanded clones get a size class; other rows say once, few or many, or leave the size out.

v_call,j_call,clone_size,d_call,cdr3_aa,cdr3_nt
TRBV20-1,TRBJ1-2,few,.,CSARDWESNGYTF,TGCAGTGCTAGAGATTGGGAATCCAATGGCTACACCTTC
TRBV3-1,TRBJ1-6,many,TRBD1,CASSAQGAGSSSSPLHF,TGTGCCAGCAGCGCTCAGGGGGCGGGTTCTTCTAGTTCACCCCTCCACTTT
TRBV5-1,TRBJ1-6,.,TRBD1,CASSSPGQVYNSPLHF,TGCGCCAGCAGCTCGCCGGGACAGGTCTATAATTCACCCCTCCACTTT
TRBV7-6,TRBJ2-7,few,.,CASSLESKVGYEQYF,TGTGCCAGCAGCTTAGAATCGAAGGTTGGTTACGAGCAGTACTTC
TRBV18,TRBJ2-3,many,.,CASSPSAASTDTQYF,TGTGCCAGCTCACCGAGCGCGGCTAGCACAGATACGCAGTATTTT
TRBV7-9,TRBJ1-2,.,TRBD1,CASSFSDREGGYTF,TGTGCTAGCAGCTTTTCGGACAGGGAAGGAGGCTACACCTTC
TRBV18,TRBJ1-5,few,.,CASSSTTVGPQHF,TGTGCCAGCTCCTCTACCACCGTCGGGCCCCAGCATTTT
TRBV18,TRBJ1-1,few,.,CASSQHRGTNLRIMNTEAFF,TGTGCCAGCTCACAACATCGAGGTACTAACCTGAGGATAATGAACACTGAAGCTTTCTTT
TRBV7-2,TRBJ2-5,many,.,CASSLQARETQYF,TGTGCCAGCAGCTTACAGGCGAGAGAGACCCAGTACTTC
TRBV7-8,TRBJ1-4,.,TRBD1,CASSFTGTATNEKLFF,TGTGCCAGCAGTTTTACCGGGACAGCAACTAATGAAAAACTGTTTTTT
TRBV7-9,TRBJ2-7,few,TRBD2,CASSRLISGRADYEQYF,TGTGCCAGCAGCCGACTTATCAGCGGGAGGGCCGACTACGAGCAGTACTTC
TRBV5-1,TRBJ2-5,.,.,CASSLRAPLQETQYF,TGCGCCAGCAGCTTGAGAGCTCCCCTCCAAGAGACCCAGTACTTC
TRBV7-8,TRBJ2-3,.,TRBD1,CAIPGGVNSTDTQYF,TGTGCCATCCCAGGGGGAGTTAATAGCACAGATACGCAGTATTTT
TRBV20-1,TRBJ1-2,few,TRBD1,CSARGDREEYGYTF,TGCAGTGCTAGAGGGGACAGGGAAGAATATGGCTACACCTTC
TRBV6-5,TRBJ2-1,many,TRBD2,CASSPDRKGLADYNEQFF,TGTGCCAGCAGTCCCGACCGAAAGGGACTAGCGGATTACAATGAGCAGTTCTTC
TRBV18,TRBJ2-3,.,TRBD1,CASSEQGGAGDTQYF,TGTGCCAGCTCAGAACAGGGGGGCGCGGGAGATACGCAGTATTTT
TRBV30,TRBJ2-5,many,.,CAWSVSARGTQYF,TGTGCCTGGAGTGTATCGGCCCGAGGGACCCAGTACTTC
TRBV4-1,TRBJ2-1,.,.,CASSQDPRSSYNEQFF,TGCGCCAGCAGCCAAGATCCTCGAAGCTCCTACAATGAGCAGTTCTTC
TRBV7-8,TRBJ1-1,many,TRBD1,CASSFTGGAEAFF,TGTGCCAGCAGCTTCACAGGGGGGGCTGAAGCTTTCTTT
TRBV20-1,TRBJ2-3,.,.,CSARFYSLTDTQYF,TGCAGTGCTAGGTTCTATAGCCTCACAGATACGCAGTATTTT
TRBV10-2,TRBJ2-3,.,TRBD2,CASSFSPVPGLATIDVVDTQYF,TGCGCCAGCAGTTTTTCCCCGGTCCCGGGACTAGCGACGATCGATGTGGTAGATACGCAGTATTTT
TRBV9,TRBJ2-7,many,.,CASSPSTGDEQYF,TGTGCCAGCAGCCCCTCCACTGGGGACGAGCAGTACTTC
TRBV28,TRBJ2-1,few,TRBD1,CASSSPGQGALPSYNEQFF,TGTGCCAGCAGTTCGCCGGGACAGGGGGCGCTTCCGTCCTACAATGAGCAGTTCTTC
TRBV19,TRBJ1-5,many,.,CASNAGPGNQPQHF,TGTGCCAGTAATGCCGGACCGGGGAATCAGCCCCAGCATTTT
TRBV2,TRBJ1-1,many,.,CASRAADALYTEAFF,TGTGCCAGCAGGGCAGCCGATGCCCTCTACACTGAAGCTTTCTTT
TRBV6-2/TRBV6-3,TRBJ2-7,many,TRBD1,CATQPGQGSYEQYF,TGTGCCACCCAGCCGGGACAGGGGTCCTACGAGCAGTACTTC
TRBV11-2,TRBJ1-2,.,.,CASSLEAAANYGYTF,TGTGCCAGCAGCTTAGAGGCGGCAGCTAACTATGGCTACACCTTC
TRBV6-4,TRBJ1-2,.,.,CASSEQDGYTF,TGTGCCAGCAGTGAACAGGATGGCTACACCTTC
TRBV9,TRBJ2-3,many,TRBD2,CASSVSGRADTQYF,TGTGCCAGCAGCGTTAGCGGGAGGGCAGATACGCAGTATTTT
TRBV12-5,TRBJ1-1,few,.,CASGRGTEAFF,TGTGCTAGTGGTCGGGGGACTGAAGCTTTCTTT